This is a list of T cell receptor beta chains from one sample in a study of T-cell memory formation after mild COVID-19. One entry per CDR3 protein results from TCRdb running MiXCR on the 5' RACE reads. This table holds about 180,000 distinct CDR3 sequences, more than 15% found once. The sample comprised PBMCs or a T cell subset sorted from them (not recorded which). The receptors originated from an adult woman who had mild COVID-19 (a few samples of this study predate the infection). Cell type and time point are not known. The CDR3 runs from the conserved cysteine through the conserved F or W. The D gene is left open where the match is weak. Clone size is stated in some rows and not others, as once, few, many or a class when expanded.

CDR3 DNA | CDR3 protein | D gene | J gene | clone size | V gene
TGCGCCAGCACCTTGGCTGGGGAGCAGTTCTTC | CASTLAGEQFF | . | TRBJ2-1 | many | TRBV5-1
TGTGCCAGCAGCCAAGAAAGACTAGCGGGTCTCAATGAGCAGTTCTTC | CASSQERLAGLNEQFF | TRBD2 | TRBJ2-1 | few | TRBV4-2
TGTGCCAGCTCACCACCAAGGAGGGACTACGAGCAGTACTTC | CASSPPRRDYEQYF | . | TRBJ2-7 | . | TRBV18
TGTGCCAGCAGTTACCAGGGGAGCGGGAGTCGAACCGGGGAGCTGTTTTTT | CASSYQGSGSRTGELFF | TRBD2 | TRBJ2-2 | . | TRBV6-5
TGTGCCAGCAGCTTAGTGGGGACAGGAGATACGCAGTATTTT | CASSLVGTGDTQYF | TRBD1 | TRBJ2-3 | . | TRBV7-2
TGCGCCAGCAGCGATATGCCGGGACAGGGGCAAGAGACCCAGTACTTC | CASSDMPGQGQETQYF | TRBD1 | TRBJ2-5 | few | TRBV5-1
TGCGCCAGCAGCTTGGATACGGGGACAGGGCTCTATGGCTACACCTTC | CASSLDTGTGLYGYTF | TRBD1 | TRBJ1-2 | few | TRBV5-1
TGTGCCAGCAGCTCCACGAGGACAGGGGGTTGGCATGAGCAGTTCTTC | CASSSTRTGGWHEQFF | TRBD1 | TRBJ2-1 | few | TRBV7-8
TGTGCCAGCAGTTTATGGGGACAGGGATCCTACGAGCAGTACTTC | CASSLWGQGSYEQYF | TRBD1 | TRBJ2-7 | . | TRBV27
TGCAGTGCCCTCGCGGGGGGGTGGGTAACAGATACGCAGTATTTT | CSALAGGWVTDTQYF | TRBD2 | TRBJ2-3 | few | TRBV20-1
TGTGCCAGCAGCTTAGAGGCCTATGGGGAGACCCAGTACTTC | CASSLEAYGETQYF | . | TRBJ2-5 | . | TRBV11-2
TGTGCCATCAGGCCTCGAGAGGACAACTATGGCTACACCTTC | CAIRPREDNYGYTF | . | TRBJ1-2 | once | TRBV10-3
TGTGCCAGCAGCCACATGCAGGCGTGGGTGGTAGTAGATTATTCACCCCTCCACTTT | CASSHMQAWVVVDYSPLHF | . | TRBJ1-6 | few | TRBV7-4
TGTGCCAGCAGTTTCGGTTCAGGGTTTGTCGGGGAGCTGTTTTTT | CASSFGSGFVGELFF | . | TRBJ2-2 | few | TRBV12-3/TRBV12-4
TGTGCCAGCAGCTCCCCGGGACTAGCGGGCCCTGGTGAGCAGTTCTTC | CASSSPGLAGPGEQFF | TRBD2 | TRBJ2-1 | few | TRBV7-8
TGTGCCAGCAGCCAAGTTAGGAATCAGCCCCAGCATTTT | CASSQVRNQPQHF | . | TRBJ1-5 | few | TRBV3-1
TGTGCCAGCAGGCCCACCGGTGCGGGGGAGACCCAGTACTTC | CASRPTGAGETQYF | . | TRBJ2-5 | . | TRBV3-1
TGTGCCAGCAGCTTAGCAGGCAGATCCTTTGGCACAGATACGCAGTATTTT | CASSLAGRSFGTDTQYF | . | TRBJ2-3 | few | TRBV7-2
TGTGCCAGCAGCCAAGGACAGGCTTACTACGAGCAGTACTTC | CASSQGQAYYEQYF | TRBD1 | TRBJ2-7 | few | TRBV7-2
TGCGCCAGCAGCCAAGATCATGTGGGCAACTCCTACGAGCAGTACTTC | CASSQDHVGNSYEQYF | . | TRBJ2-7 | . | TRBV4-3
TGTGCCAGCAGTGAAGTGGGGACTAGCGGGAATTACGAGCAGTACTTC | CASSEVGTSGNYEQYF | TRBD2 | TRBJ2-7 | many | TRBV6-1
TGCGCCAGCAGCCAAGGGTTGCGAGGCAAGGAGCAGTTCTTC | CASSQGLRGKEQFF | . | TRBJ2-1 | few | TRBV4-1
TGTGCCAGCACCGCGACAGGGAACACCGGGGAGCTGTTTTTT | CASTATGNTGELFF | . | TRBJ2-2 | few | TRBV3-1
TGTGCCAGCAGTGGAAGAATGGAGACCCAGTACTTC | CASSGRMETQYF | . | TRBJ2-5 | . | TRBV27
TGTGCCATCAGAGCCCTCCCGGGGAGTGATACGCAGTATTTT | CAIRALPGSDTQYF | . | TRBJ2-3 | few | TRBV10-3
TGCGCCAGCAGCCAAGGGGCGCCGGGGCATGAGCAGTTCTTC | CASSQGAPGHEQFF | . | TRBJ2-1 | . | TRBV4-1
TGTGCCAGCAGCTTCGTCCAAGGCTCCTACAATGAGCAGTTCTTC | CASSFVQGSYNEQFF | . | TRBJ2-1 | . | TRBV5-6
TGCAGTGCTAGGGGGTTGGGACAGGGGGCTCCCGATGGAGGCTACACCTTC | CSARGLGQGAPDGGYTF | TRBD1 | TRBJ1-2 | . | TRBV20-1
TGTGCCAGCAGTTACCTCGGAGGCGGAGAGACCCAGTACTTC | CASSYLGGGETQYF | . | TRBJ2-5 | few | TRBV6-5
TGCGCCAGCAGCCAAGCCGGGGTCGGGGAGGGGCAGGTTGAGCAGTTCTTC | CASSQAGVGEGQVEQFF | TRBD2 | TRBJ2-1 | . | TRBV4-1
TGTGCCAGCAGCTTTCCATCAAAAACAGGGCCCCTCAGGGCTGAAGCTTTCTTT | CASSFPSKTGPLRAEAFF | . | TRBJ1-1 | . | TRBV11-3
TGTGCCAGCAGCCACCGACCGTTGGAGGGGGAGCTGTTTTTT | CASSHRPLEGELFF | . | TRBJ2-2 | few | TRBV14
TGTGCCAGCAGCTTTTACGGGGCCTATGGCTACACCTTC | CASSFYGAYGYTF | . | TRBJ1-2 | . | TRBV7-2
TGTGCCAGCAGCCGTACTAGCGGGGACGAGCAGTACTTC | CASSRTSGDEQYF | TRBD2 | TRBJ2-7 | few | TRBV5-4
TGTGCCAGCAGTTACGGCCGGGACAGGGGGTCAGAGACCCAGTACTTC | CASSYGRDRGSETQYF | TRBD1 | TRBJ2-5 | few | TRBV6-5
TGCGCCAGCAGCTTGGCCGCGGGGGGCACTGAAGCTTTCTTT | CASSLAAGGTEAFF | . | TRBJ1-1 | many | TRBV5-1
TGCGCCAGCAGCCACGAGGCGGGACAGAACCTTCTGTCCTACGAGCAGTACTTC | CASSHEAGQNLLSYEQYF | . | TRBJ2-7 | . | TRBV4-3
TGTGCCAGCAGTTACGGGAGGGGGAGGGTTGGCTACACCTTC | CASSYGRGRVGYTF | . | TRBJ1-2 | . | TRBV6-5
TGTGCCAGCAGCCAAGAAACGGCCCCAGGCGGGACCCAGTACTTC | CASSQETAPGGTQYF | . | TRBJ2-5 | . | TRBV3-1
TGTGCCAGCAGCTTAAATTCCCCCGCGATGCAAGAGACCCAGTACTTC | CASSLNSPAMQETQYF | . | TRBJ2-5 | few | TRBV7-2
TGTGCCAGCAGCTTAGCAATTGGGACATCACTGATACGGACCCAGTACTTC | CASSLAIGTSLIRTQYF | . | TRBJ2-5 | . | TRBV7-9
TGTGCCACCGGACAGGGGATATATGGCTACACCTTC | CATGQGIYGYTF | TRBD1 | TRBJ1-2 | . | TRBV6-2/TRBV6-3
TGTGCCATCAGTGACGCAGAACTCCGGGACAATGAGCAGTTCTTC | CAISDAELRDNEQFF | . | TRBJ2-1 | . | TRBV10-3